This TCR beta chain was identified in a study of a mutant IDH1 vaccine in newly diagnosed glioma. Overall study: Treated patients comprised 62.5% males and around 38% females, mean age about 40 years. V12 took place at week 35, and V13 at week 47.

Study observations and caveats: With respect to changes in top peripheral T cell clonotypes, pseudoprogression seemed unrelated.

Assay: immunoSEQ multiplex PCR; the TCRdb copy retains only in-frame clones and omits some. The table lists tens of thousands of clones, about four fifths of them singletons. The V gene's germline CDR1 is LNHDA and CDR2 SQIVND (reference sequence). The CDR3 consists of 15 residues. With V trimmed by 1 base and J by 2 bases, 2 bases remained unmatched. Indicated time point: week 35, safety follow-up. The vaccine gave 300 ug of a 20-mer mutant IDH1 peptide subcutaneously per dose. A remark on this clone: Its antigen is not identified.

The sample consisted of PBMCs, taken from a glioma patient whose treatment included an IDH1 peptide vaccine. The receptor comes from a man aged 35 to 55 with glioma. This chain joins TRBV19 and TRBJ2-3, with 8 positions matching TRBD1. CDR3 amino acids: CASSIVGQVTDTQYF. The CDR3, as DNA: TGTGCCAGTAGTATAGTGGGACAGGTCACAGATACGCAGTATTTT. The complete variable domain, with remaining parts taken from reference TRBV19 and TRBJ2-3, reads DGGITQSPKYLFRKEGQNVTLSCEQNLNHDAMYWYRQDPGQGLRLIYYSQIVNDFQKGDIAEGYSVSREKKESFPLTVTSAQKNPTAFYLCASSIVGQVTDTQYFGPGTRLTVL.